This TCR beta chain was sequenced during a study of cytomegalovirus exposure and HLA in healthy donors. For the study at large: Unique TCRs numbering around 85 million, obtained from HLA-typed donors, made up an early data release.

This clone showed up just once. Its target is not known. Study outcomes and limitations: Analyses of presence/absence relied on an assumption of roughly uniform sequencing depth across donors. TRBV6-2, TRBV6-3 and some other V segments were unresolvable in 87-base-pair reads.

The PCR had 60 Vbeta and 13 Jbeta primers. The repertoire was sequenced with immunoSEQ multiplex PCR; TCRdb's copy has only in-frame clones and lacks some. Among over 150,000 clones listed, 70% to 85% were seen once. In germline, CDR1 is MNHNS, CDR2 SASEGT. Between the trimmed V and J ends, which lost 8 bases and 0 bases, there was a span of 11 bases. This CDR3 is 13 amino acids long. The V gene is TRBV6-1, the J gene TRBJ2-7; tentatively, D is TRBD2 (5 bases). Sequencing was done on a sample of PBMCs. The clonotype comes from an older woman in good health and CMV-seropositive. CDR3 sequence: CASGSLSSYEQYF. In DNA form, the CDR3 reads TGTGCCAGCGGGAGCCTGAGCTCCTACGAGCAGTACTTC.